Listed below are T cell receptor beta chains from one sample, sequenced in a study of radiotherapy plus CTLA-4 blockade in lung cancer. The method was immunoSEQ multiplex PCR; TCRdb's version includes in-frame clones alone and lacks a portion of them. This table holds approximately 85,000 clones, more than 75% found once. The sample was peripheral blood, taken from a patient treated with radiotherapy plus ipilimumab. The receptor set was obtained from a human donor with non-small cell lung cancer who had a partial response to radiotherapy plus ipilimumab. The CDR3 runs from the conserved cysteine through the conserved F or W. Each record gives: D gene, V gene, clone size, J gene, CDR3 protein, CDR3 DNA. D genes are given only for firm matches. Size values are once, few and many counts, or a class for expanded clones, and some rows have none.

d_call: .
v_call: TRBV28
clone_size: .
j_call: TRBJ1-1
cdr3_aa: CASSSQGTEAFF
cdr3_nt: TGTGCCAGCAGCTCACAGGGAACTGAAGCTTTCTTT

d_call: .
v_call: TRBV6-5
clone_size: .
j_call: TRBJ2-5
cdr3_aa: CASSYGSGPGKTQYF
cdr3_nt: TGTGCCAGCAGTTACGGGTCCGGGCCCGGGAAGACCCAGTACTTC

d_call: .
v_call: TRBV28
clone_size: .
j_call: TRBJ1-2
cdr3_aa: CASSQTGSEDYGYTF
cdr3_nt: TGTGCCAGCAGTCAAACAGGGTCTGAGGACTATGGCTACACCTTC

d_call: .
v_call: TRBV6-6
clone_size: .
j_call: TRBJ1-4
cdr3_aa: CASSLRSLEKLFF
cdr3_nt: TGTGCCAGCAGTTTACGGTCGCTTGAAAAACTGTTTTTT

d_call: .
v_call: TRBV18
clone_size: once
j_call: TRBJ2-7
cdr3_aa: CASSPNNEQYF
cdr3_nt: TGTGCCAGCTCACCAAACAACGAGCAGTACTTC

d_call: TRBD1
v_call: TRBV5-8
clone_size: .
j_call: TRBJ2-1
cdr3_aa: CASSRTGLTPSYNEQFF
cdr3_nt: TGTGCCAGCAGCCGGACAGGGCTCACTCCTTCCTACAATGAGCAGTTCTTC

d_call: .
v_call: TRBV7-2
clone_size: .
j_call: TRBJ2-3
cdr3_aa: CASSLARGTDTQYF
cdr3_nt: TGTGCCAGCAGCTTAGCCCGGGGCACAGATACGCAGTATTTT

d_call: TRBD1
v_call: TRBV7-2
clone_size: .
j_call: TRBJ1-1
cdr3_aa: CASSLSGDRRDGTEAFF
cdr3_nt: TGTGCCAGCAGCTTATCGGGGGACAGGAGGGACGGCACTGAAGCTTTCTTT

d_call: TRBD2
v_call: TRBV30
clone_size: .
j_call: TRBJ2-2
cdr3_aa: CAWRPGTSGSYTGELFF
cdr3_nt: TGTGCCTGGAGGCCAGGGACTAGCGGGAGTTACACCGGGGAGCTGTTTTTT

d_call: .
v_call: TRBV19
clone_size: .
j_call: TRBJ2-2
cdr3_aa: CASSIKGGRTTGELFF
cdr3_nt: TGTGCCAGTAGTATCAAGGGAGGTAGGACCACCGGGGAGCTGTTTTTT

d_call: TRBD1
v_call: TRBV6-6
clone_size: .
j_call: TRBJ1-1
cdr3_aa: CASSFRDRGNTEAFF
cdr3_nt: TGTGCCAGCAGCTTCCGGGACAGGGGGAACACTGAAGCTTTCTTT

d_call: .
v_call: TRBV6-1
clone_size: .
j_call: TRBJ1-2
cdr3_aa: CASSRGGVGYTF
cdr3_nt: TGTGCCAGCAGCAGGGGTGGGGTCGGCTACACCTTC

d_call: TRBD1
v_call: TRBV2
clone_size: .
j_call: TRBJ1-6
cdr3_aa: CASTGTDSYNSPLHF
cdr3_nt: TGTGCCAGCACCGGGACAGATAGCTATAATTCACCCCTCCACTTT

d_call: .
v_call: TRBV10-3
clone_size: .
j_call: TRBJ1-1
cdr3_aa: CAIRDRVNTEAFF
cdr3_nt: TGTGCCATCAGGGACAGAGTGAACACTGAAGCTTTCTTT

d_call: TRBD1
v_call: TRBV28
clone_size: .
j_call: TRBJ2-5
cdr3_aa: CASRMTGVDFQQYF
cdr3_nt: TGTGCCAGCAGAATGACAGGGGTTGATTTTCAGCAGTACTTC

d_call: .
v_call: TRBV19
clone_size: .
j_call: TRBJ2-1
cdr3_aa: CASHPRDTLYNEQFF
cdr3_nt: TGTGCCAGTCATCCCCGGGACACTTTATACAATGAGCAGTTCTTC

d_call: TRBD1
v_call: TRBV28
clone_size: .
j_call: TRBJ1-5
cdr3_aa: CASRQPDRAQPQHF
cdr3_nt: TGTGCCAGCAGGCAGCCGGACAGGGCACAGCCCCAGCATTTT

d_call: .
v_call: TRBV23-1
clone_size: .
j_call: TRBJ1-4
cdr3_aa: CASGGGLVDEKLFF
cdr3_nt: TGCGCCAGCGGCGGAGGGCTGGTAGATGAAAAACTGTTTTTT

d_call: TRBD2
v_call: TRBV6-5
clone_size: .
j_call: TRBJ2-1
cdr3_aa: CASSSRLAAYNEQFF
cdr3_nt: TGTGCCAGCAGTTCCCGACTAGCGGCCTACAATGAGCAGTTCTTC

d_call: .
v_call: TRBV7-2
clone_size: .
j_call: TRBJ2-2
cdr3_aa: CASSSIANTGELFF
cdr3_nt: TGTGCCAGCAGCTCCATAGCGAACACCGGGGAGCTGTTTTTT

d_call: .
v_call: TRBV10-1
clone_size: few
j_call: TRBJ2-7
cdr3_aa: CASRPPGDSYEQYF
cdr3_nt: TGCGCCAGCAGGCCCCCCGGGGATTCCTACGAGCAGTACTTC

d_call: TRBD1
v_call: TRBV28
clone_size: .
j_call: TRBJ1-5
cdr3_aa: CASTTTGVYQPQHF
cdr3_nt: TGTGCCAGCACTACTACAGGGGTATACCAGCCCCAGCATTTT

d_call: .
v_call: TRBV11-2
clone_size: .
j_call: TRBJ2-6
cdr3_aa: CASRVGWLAGSGANVLTF
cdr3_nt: TGTGCCAGCAGGGTTGGGTGGTTAGCCGGTTCTGGGGCCAACGTCCTGACTTTC

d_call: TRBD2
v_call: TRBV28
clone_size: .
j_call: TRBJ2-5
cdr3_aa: CASSQSGSARETQYF
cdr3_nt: TGTGCCAGCAGCCAAAGCGGGAGCGCTCGAGAGACCCAGTACTTC

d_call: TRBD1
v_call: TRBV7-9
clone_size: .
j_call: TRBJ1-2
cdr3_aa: CASSLSQGARGAGYTF
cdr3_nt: TGTGCCAGCAGCTTATCGCAGGGGGCGCGTGGGGCTGGCTACACCTTC

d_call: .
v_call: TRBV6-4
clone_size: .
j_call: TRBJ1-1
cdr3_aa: CASRPGETGNTEAFF
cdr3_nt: TGTGCCAGCAGACCAGGGGAGACAGGGAACACTGAAGCTTTCTTT

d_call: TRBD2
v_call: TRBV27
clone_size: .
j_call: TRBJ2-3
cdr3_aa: CASRTTSGSITDTQYF
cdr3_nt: TGTGCCAGCAGAACCACTAGCGGGAGTATCACAGATACGCAGTATTTT

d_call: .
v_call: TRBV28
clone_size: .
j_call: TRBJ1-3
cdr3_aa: CASSLSGQIIYGTIYF
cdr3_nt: TGTGCCAGCAGTTTATCCGGACAGATTATATATGGAACCATATATTTT

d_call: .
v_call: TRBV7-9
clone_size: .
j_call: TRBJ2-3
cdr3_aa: CASSTTKGVGSSTDTQYF
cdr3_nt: TGTGCCAGCAGCACCACGAAGGGGGTGGGTTCTAGCACAGATACGCAGTATTTT

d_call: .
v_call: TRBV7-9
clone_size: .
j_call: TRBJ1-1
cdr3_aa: CASSLSGDTEAFF
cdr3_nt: TGTGCCAGCAGCTTATCCGGGGACACTGAAGCTTTCTTT

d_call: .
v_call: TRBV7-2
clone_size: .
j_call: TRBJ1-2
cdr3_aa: CASSLSEGSLSNYTF
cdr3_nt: TGTGCCAGCAGCTTAAGCGAAGGCAGCCTAAGTAACTACACCTTC

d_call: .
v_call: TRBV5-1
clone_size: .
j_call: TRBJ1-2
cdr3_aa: CASRPRGYTF
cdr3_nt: TGCGCCAGCCGTCCCCGGGGCTACACCTTC

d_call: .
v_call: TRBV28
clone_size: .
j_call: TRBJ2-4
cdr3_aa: CASSLVGKGAKNIQYF
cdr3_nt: TGTGCCAGCAGTTTAGTAGGGAAGGGGGCCAAAAACATTCAGTACTTC

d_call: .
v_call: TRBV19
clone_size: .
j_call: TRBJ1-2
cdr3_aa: CASSMTPRGGYTF
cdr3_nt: TGTGCCAGTAGTATGACTCCTCGGGGTGGCTACACCTTC

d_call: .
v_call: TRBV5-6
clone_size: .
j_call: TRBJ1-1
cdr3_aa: CASSSSFSRGSYPDAEAFF
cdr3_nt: TGTGCCAGCAGCTCCTCCTTCAGTCGGGGGTCCTACCCGGACGCTGAAGCTTTCTTT

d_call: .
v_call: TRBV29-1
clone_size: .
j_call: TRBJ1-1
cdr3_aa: CSVEDQQGTEAFF
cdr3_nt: TGCAGCGTTGAAGATCAACAGGGAACTGAAGCTTTCTTT

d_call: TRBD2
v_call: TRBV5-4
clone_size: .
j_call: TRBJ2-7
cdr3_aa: CASSLALAGEGYEQYF
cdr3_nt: TGTGCCAGCAGCTTGGCCTTGGCGGGAGAAGGCTACGAGCAGTACTTC

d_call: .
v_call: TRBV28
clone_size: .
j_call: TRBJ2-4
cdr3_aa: CASSLGLASKNIQYF
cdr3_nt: TGTGCCAGCAGTTTAGGGCTAGCGTCTAAAAACATTCAGTACTTC

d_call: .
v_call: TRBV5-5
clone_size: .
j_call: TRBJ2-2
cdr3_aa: CASSPLGGGNTGELFF
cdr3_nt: TGTGCCAGCAGCCCCTTGGGGGGGGGCAACACCGGGGAGCTGTTTTTT

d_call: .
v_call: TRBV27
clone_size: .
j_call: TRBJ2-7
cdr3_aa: CASSPRPKTTVSGKQYF
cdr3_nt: TGTGCCAGCAGTCCCCGCCCTAAGACAACGGTGAGTGGCAAGCAGTACTTC

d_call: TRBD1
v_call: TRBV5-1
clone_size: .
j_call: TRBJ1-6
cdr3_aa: CASSLVGQGANSPLHF
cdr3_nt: TGCGCCAGCAGCTTGGTGGGGCAGGGGGCCAATTCACCCCTCCACTTT

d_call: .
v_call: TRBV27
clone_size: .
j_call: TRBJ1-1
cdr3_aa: CASSLAGEYEAFF
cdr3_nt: TGTGCCAGCAGTCTGGCGGGCGAGTACGAAGCTTTCTTT

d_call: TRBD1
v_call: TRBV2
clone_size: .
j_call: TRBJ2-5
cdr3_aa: CASSETTGNQETQYF
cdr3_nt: TGTGCCAGCAGTGAAACGACAGGGAACCAAGAGACCCAGTACTTC

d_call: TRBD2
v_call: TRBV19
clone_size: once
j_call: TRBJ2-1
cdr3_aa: CASRSQTSGSYQNNEQFF
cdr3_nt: TGTGCCAGTAGATCGCAGACTAGCGGGAGTTACCAAAACAATGAGCAGTTCTTC

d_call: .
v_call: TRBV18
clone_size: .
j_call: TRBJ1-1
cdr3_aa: CASSPTERAAGTEAFF
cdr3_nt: TGTGCCAGCTCACCAACCGAAAGGGCCGCGGGCACTGAAGCTTTCTTT

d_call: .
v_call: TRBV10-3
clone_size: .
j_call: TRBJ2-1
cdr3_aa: CAISEGLQPYNEQFF
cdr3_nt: TGTGCCATCAGTGAGGGACTGCAGCCCTACAATGAGCAGTTCTTC

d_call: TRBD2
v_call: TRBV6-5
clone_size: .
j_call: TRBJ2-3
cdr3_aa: CASSYQREGPYTQYF
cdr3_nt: TGTGCCAGCAGTTATCAGCGGGAGGGCCCATATACGCAGTATTTT

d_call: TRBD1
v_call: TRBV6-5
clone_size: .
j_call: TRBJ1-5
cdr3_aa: CASRRTGVSNQPQHF
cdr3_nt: TGTGCCAGCAGGCGGACAGGGGTTAGCAATCAGCCCCAGCATTTT

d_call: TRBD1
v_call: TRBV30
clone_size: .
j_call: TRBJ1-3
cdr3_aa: CAWSEQGANTIYF
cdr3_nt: TGTGCCTGGAGTGAGCAGGGGGCAAACACCATATATTTT

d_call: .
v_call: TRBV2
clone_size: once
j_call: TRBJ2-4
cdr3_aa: CASRTRGTAKNIQYF
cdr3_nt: TGTGCCAGCAGGACCCGCGGGACAGCCAAAAACATTCAGTACTTC

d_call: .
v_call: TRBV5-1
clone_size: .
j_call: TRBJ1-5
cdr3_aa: CASSSSGASNQPQHF
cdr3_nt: TGCGCCAGCAGCTCCTCAGGGGCAAGCAATCAGCCCCAGCATTTT

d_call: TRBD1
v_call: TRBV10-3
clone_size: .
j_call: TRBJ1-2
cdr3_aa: CAISSLKTGTGTGYTF
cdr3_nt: TGTGCCATCAGTTCTTTAAAGACCGGGACAGGGACTGGCTACACCTTC

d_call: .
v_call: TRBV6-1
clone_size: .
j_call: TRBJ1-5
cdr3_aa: CASSRTPGGNQPQHF
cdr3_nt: TGTGCCAGCAGTCGAACCCCGGGGGGCAATCAGCCCCAGCATTTT

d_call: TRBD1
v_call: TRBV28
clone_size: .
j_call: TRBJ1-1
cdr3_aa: CASSFVGGPGDTEAFF
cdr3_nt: TGTGCCAGCAGTTTCGTAGGGGGCCCCGGGGACACTGAAGCTTTCTTT